This TCR beta chain came from a study of blood T cell repertoires in COVID-19. Overall study context: The origin of the acute and convalescent COVID-19 samples was the United States, Italy and Spain. Sources were T cells, B-cell-depleted T cells, or PBMCs; the material itself was cDNA or gDNA.

The CDR3 spans 13 residues. From germline, CDR1 is SGHDT and CDR2 YYEEEE. V lost 4 bases to trimming and J lost 4 bases, with 9 bases between them. In the source study's methods: Estimates of nucleated cell counts were drawn from the amplification of reference gene primers. Produced via immunoSEQ multiplex PCR; TCRdb's table is partial and in-frame only. V, J and clone size were drawn from that table, and D and trimming were deduced from the DNA. The data show over 45,000 clones, more than 90% seen once. This clone has only a few counts. The clonotype comes from a man aged 45 to 65 with acute or convalescent COVID-19. J is TRBJ2-1 and V is TRBV5-6; D is possibly TRBD1 (6 bases). The sequencing input was peripheral blood. CDR3 sequence (DNA): TGTGCCAGCAGCCCTGGACAGTACAATGAGCAGTTCTTC. It is translated as CASSPGQYNEQFF.